The 18 T cell receptor beta chains reported below all come from one sample, sequenced in a study of shared clonotypes between healthy human individuals. TCRdb keeps only in-frame clones here, not all; method: immunoSEQ multiplex PCR. The repertoire holds over a million clones, with around 75% as singletons. Sequencing was carried out using memory CD4+ T cells sorted from blood. Subset reported: CD45RA-negative fraction. The receptors come from a man between 18 and 29 years old in good health.

The V gene is TRBV15, the J gene TRBJ1-5, with no clear D. Germline-derived CDR1 and CDR2 are LNHNV and YYDKDF (reference sequence). V dropped 0 bases and J dropped 0 bases, with 12 bases sitting between them. The CDR3 length is 17 residues. CDR3 sequence: CATSRDRVSNSNQPQHF. The CDR3 nucleotides are TGTGCCACCAGCAGAGATAGGGTCAGTAATAGCAATCAGCCCCAGCATTTT. Full variable domain (outside the CDR3, taken from reference TRBV15 and TRBJ1-5): DAMVIQNPRYQVTQFGKPVTLSCSQTLNHNVMYWYQQKSSQAPKLLFHYYDKDFNNEADTPDNFQSRRPNTSFCFLDIRSPGLGDTAMYLCATSRDRVSNSNQPQHFGDGTRLSIL.

The gene calls are TRBV19 and TRBJ2-6; D gene ambiguous. The V and J ends lost 7 bases and 2 bases respectively, with 6 bases between them. CDR1 is LNHDA and CDR2 is SQIVND in the germline V gene (reference sequence). The CDR3 covers 13 residues. This CDR3 is CASKDAGANVLTF. Here the CDR3 DNA reads TGTGCCAGTAAGGACGCTGGGGCCAACGTCCTGACTTTC.

This sequence joins TRBV4-3 and TRBJ2-5, with 7 bases identical to TRBD1. CDR1 is LGHNA, CDR2 YSLEER, per germline. This CDR3 is built from 15 residues. J was trimmed by 5 bases and V by 2 bases; bases with no gene match: 8. The DNA of the CDR3 is TGCGCCAGCAGCCAATATACAGGGGCGGCCGAGACCCAGTACTTC. Amino acid sequence: CASSQYTGAAETQYF.

The chain has TRBV7-9 and TRBJ2-2; 8 bases match TRBD1. The V gene end was trimmed by 5 bases and the J gene end by 0 bases; junction bases not matched to a gene: 5. Germline CDR1 is SEHNR and CDR2 is FQNEAQ (reference sequence). The CDR3 is 16 residues long. The CDR3 is CASSNRDRTNTGELFF. DNA of the CDR3: TGTGCCAGCAGCAACCGGGACAGGACGAACACCGGGGAGCTGTTTTTT.

The rearrangement joins TRBV18 to TRBJ2-1; 8 bases are a match to TRBD1. The trim removed 3 bases at V and 7 bases at J, leaving 14 bases unmatched. Germline CDR1 KGHSH, CDR2 LQKENI. The CDR3 loop spans 17 amino acids. Written as DNA, the CDR3 is TGTGCCAGCTCACCGGGGGCGGGACAGGAGACGACTAATGAGCAGTTCTTC. Translation: CASSPGAGQETTNEQFF.

The V call is TRBV7-8, the J call TRBJ2-7, with D perhaps TRBD2 (6 bases). Germline values: CDR1 SGHVS, CDR2 FQNEAQ. V shed 2 bases and J shed 7 bases, with 12 bases lying between them. The CDR3 covers 13 residues. CDR3 bases: TGTGCCAGCAGCTTACGGTCTGGGAGGGAGCAGTACTTC. Its protein product is CASSLRSGREQYF.

The chain combines TRBV7-2 with TRBJ2-1; 8 bases fit TRBD1. The CDR3 consists of 14 residues. Trimming cost V 7 bases and J 4 bases; bases outside gene matches: 6. In germline, CDR1 is SGHTA, CDR2 FQGNSA. CDR3 amino acids: CASNQDRAYNEQFF. In DNA form, the CDR3 reads TGTGCCAGCAACCAGGACAGGGCATACAATGAGCAGTTCTTC.

This sequence joins TRBV27 and TRBJ1-6, with 8 positions matching TRBD1. V dropped 3 bases and J dropped 14; count of bases not matched to a gene: 3. The CDR3 is 12 amino acids. Germline CDR1 is MNHEY and CDR2 is SMNVEV (reference sequence). The CDR3 loop reads CASSFGQGALHF. CDR3 in DNA: TGTGCCAGCAGTTTTGGACAGGGAGCCCTCCACTTT.

The V and J genes are TRBV5-8 and TRBJ2-1; 8 nucleotides align to TRBD1. V was pared by 4 bases and J by 6 bases, with 9 bases of the junction left unmatched. Germline CDR1 is SGHTS and CDR2 is YDEGEE. The CDR3 is 15 residues long. Here the CDR3 reads CASSLPDRAANEQFF. CDR3 nucleotide sequence: TGTGCCAGCAGCCTGCCGGACAGGGCCGCCAATGAGCAGTTCTTC. The whole variable domain, remainder taken from reference TRBV5-8 and TRBJ2-1, is EAGVTQSPTHLIKTRGQQATLRCSPISGHTSVYWYQQALGLGLQFLLWYDEGEERNRGNFPPRFSGRQFPNYSSELNVNALELEDSALYLCASSLPDRAANEQFFGPGTRLTVL.

The chain carries TRBV30 and TRBJ2-7; D call uncertain. V dropped 2 bases and J dropped 7 bases, with 9 bases sitting between them. Germline CDR1 is GTSNPN and CDR2 is SVGIG (reference sequence). The CDR3 is 11 amino acids. This CDR3 is CAWSPGREQYF. CDR3 bases: TGTGCCTGGAGTCCCGGAAGGGAGCAGTACTTC. The full variable domain, rest sourced from reference TRBV30 and TRBJ2-7, is SQTIHQWPATLVQPVGSPLSLECTVEGTSNPNLYWYRQAAGRGLQLLFYSVGIGQISSEVPQNLSASRPQDRQFILSSKKLLLSDSGFYLCAWSPGREQYFGPGTRLTVT.

The V call is TRBV7-9, the J call TRBJ1-2; 10 bases are a match to TRBD1. The CDR3 totals 14 residues. Germline V gene lookup returns CDR1 SEHNR and CDR2 FQNEAQ (reference sequence). V lost 5 bases to trimming and J lost 5 bases; unmatched junction nucleotides: 5. The CDR3 nucleotides read TGTGCCAGCAGCAGGGACAGGGGAAAGTATGGCTACACCTTC. Translation: CASSRDRGKYGYTF.

The rearrangement joins TRBV19 to TRBJ2-2; D uncertain. The CDR3 consists of 14 residues. CDR1 and CDR2 (germline): LNHDA, SQIVND (reference sequence). Trimming shortened V by 5 bases and J by 0 bases, and 7 bases separated the two germline ends. For the CDR3, the DNA is TGTGCCAGTAGTCTGGGGACGAACACCGGGGAGCTGTTTTTT. This translates into CASSLGTNTGELFF. The entire variable domain, with the rest obtained from reference TRBV19 and TRBJ2-2, is as follows: DGGITQSPKYLFRKEGQNVTLSCEQNLNHDAMYWYRQDPGQGLRLIYYSQIVNDFQKGDIAEGYSVSREKKESFPLTVTSAQKNPTAFYLCASSLGTNTGELFFGEGSRLTVL.

The CDR3 DNA reads as TGTGCCAGCACCGGCAGGGAAGGCTACGAGCAGTACTTC. Encoded protein: CASTGREGYEQYF. The V call is TRBV28, the J call TRBJ2-7; D is perhaps TRBD1 (5 bases). This CDR3 is 13 amino acids long. CDR1 and CDR2 from the germline V gene are MDHEN and SYDVKM. Trimming stripped 7 bases from V and 3 bases from J, with 13 bases between.

V usage is TRBV4-1 and J usage is TRBJ2-3, with a tentative D call TRBD2 (5 bases). The germline V gene has CDR1 MGHRA and CDR2 YSYEKL. The CDR3 is 16 amino acids. Trimming removed 0 bases at V and 1 base at J, with 11 bases between. The CDR3 DNA sequence: TGCGCCAGCAGCCAAGATTGGGGAGTTCGCACAGATACGCAGTATTTT. This gives the protein CASSQDWGVRTDTQYF.

This clone was counted a single time. J is TRBJ2-7 and V is TRBV9; 7 nucleotides match TRBD2. Germline assignment: CDR1 SGDLS and CDR2 YYNGEE. This CDR3 contains 15 residues. After removal of 2 bases from V and 5 bases from J, the junction contained 10 bases not matched to a gene. The CDR3 nucleotides are TGTGCCAGCAGCGTCCTAGGGACTAAGGCAGACGAGCAGTACTTC. The encoded protein is CASSVLGTKADEQYF. Together with reference TRBV9 and TRBJ2-7, the CDR3 gives the full variable domain: DSGVTQTPKHLITATGQRVTLRCSPRSGDLSVYWYQQSLDQGLQFLIQYYNGEERAKGNILERFSAQQFPDLHSELNLSSLELGDSALYFCASSVLGTKADEQYFGPGTRLTVT.

The genes are TRBV28 and TRBJ1-2, with a weak D call TRBD1 (5 bases). Per the germline V gene, CDR1 is MDHEN and CDR2 is SYDVKM. The CDR3 totals 12 residues. Trimming removed 2 bases at V and 8 bases at J, with 9 bases between. The CDR3 spells CASSLRWGGYTF. Written as DNA, the CDR3 is TGTGCCAGCAGTTTAAGATGGGGCGGCTACACCTTC.

The genes are TRBV6-5 and TRBJ1-2, with TRBD1 matching over 7 bases. Germline CDR1 reads MNHEY; CDR2 reads SVGAGI. This CDR3 contains 15 residues. Trimming at V came to 4 bases and at J to 4 bases, leaving 9 bases not matched to a gene. In nucleotides, the CDR3 is TGTGCCAGCAGTTCCGCCGGGACAGCAGTCTATGGCTACACCTTC. Protein: CASSSAGTAVYGYTF.

Comment on this clone: Just one base apart from a much larger clone, this may be a read error. This sequence joins TRBV5-1 and TRBJ2-1; 9 bases match TRBD2. The length of the CDR3 is 14 residues. Germline V gene sequence: CDR1 SGHRS, CDR2 YFSETQ. The CDR3 is CASSFSGSYNGQFF. The CDR3 DNA reads TGCGCCAGCAGCTTTAGCGGGAGTTACAATGGGCAGTTCTTC.